Detailed here is one T cell receptor (beta chain). Using immunoSEQ multiplex PCR, the repertoire was profiled, and TCRdb retains in-frame clones only, with some absent. This table holds some 4,600 clones, over 25% found once. The data were taken from a study of graft-versus-host responses after intestinal transplantation. The sequencing used alloreactive CD4+ T cells from a mixed lymphocyte reaction culture, collected before intestinal transplant. Subset denoted: CFSE-low proliferating T cells sorted from approximately six-day pre-transplant mixed lymphocyte reaction (GvH or HvG direction). This receptor was identified in a human patient who received an intestinal transplant.

The CDR3 reads CASSPDYEQYF. CDR3 in DNA: TGTGCCAGCAGCCCAGACTACGAGCAGTACTTC. V gene TRBV7-9 combines with J gene TRBJ2-7, with unresolved D. The V gene lost 5 bases and the J gene lost 3 bases, with 5 bases spanning the gap. Germline CDR1 and CDR2: SEHNR and FQNEAQ (reference sequence). This CDR3 is 11 amino acids long.